This TCR beta chain was recovered during a study of OX40 agonist ivuxolimab in advanced cancers. Describing the broader study: The costimulatory receptor OX40 (CD134) was targeted by ivuxolimab, a fully human IgG2 agonistic monoclonal antibody. Partial responses occurred in three dose-escalation patients, of whom one had hepatocellular carcinoma and two had cutaneous melanoma. Intravenous ivuxolimab was administered to patients every 2 weeks at six dose levels: 0.01, 0.1, 0.3, 1.5, 3 and 10 mg/kg. Of the approximately 54 dose-escalation patients, hepatocellular carcinoma was present in about 19, melanoma in approximately 15, renal cell carcinoma in 9 and head and neck cancer in 9. Patients were allowed to have had prior anti-PD-1, anti-PD-L1 or anti-CTLA-4 therapy, and roughly 40% of the dose-escalation patients had been treated with checkpoint inhibitors. The point of sequencing TCRbeta in the periphery was to test whether ivuxolimab changed TCR sequence diversity and drove clonal T-cell expansion. The paper covers the monotherapy dose-escalation part of the phase I ivuxolimab trial, which included N of about 50 patients. In the dose-escalation cohort, approximately 82% of patients were male, and the mean age was around 60 years with a range of roughly 20 to 85. What the study reported, not specific to this receptor: Low levels of normalized T-cell clonal expansion were also seen in some nonresponding patients. In the 0.1-3.0 mg/kg groups, partial responders had among the lowest normalized peripheral clonal expansion, particularly in CD8+ T cells. After ivuxolimab, CD8+ T cells had more expanded clones than CD4+ T cells on average. The antigen specificity of the clonally expanded peripheral T cells was not determined. Clonal expansion of both CD4+ and CD8+ blood T cells was observed from baseline to week 6 at doses 0.1 to 3.0 mg/kg.

Worth noting for this clone: This receptor's antigen is unknown. No much larger clonotype is one base removed from it; base qualities were not supplied.

Genomic DNA was extracted from sorted cells for sequencing of the TCRbeta CDR3 region. TCRbeta CDR3 regions were sequenced using the immunoSEQ Assay. The table was pulled from immuneACCESS by TCRdb, which kept in-frame rearrangements only. Such tables lose some clones; where checked, under half of the loss comes from unresolved V genes, and the rest has no known cause. The sample table contains roughly 40,000 clones; only one count was recorded for roughly 87% of them. The ten largest clones capture around 18% of the sample. Patients with a history of autoimmune disease or receiving systemic immunosuppression were excluded from the trial. Peripheral blood for TCR sequencing was drawn from every dose cohort at baseline, at cycle 4 day 1 and at cycle 7 day 1. Samples came from an open-label, multicenter, first-in-human phase I dose-escalation trial of ivuxolimab. Adults with locally advanced or metastatic melanoma, renal cell, hepatocellular, or head and neck squamous cell carcinoma were enrolled in the trial. CD4+ and CD8+ T cells were sorted separately from peripheral blood before TCR sequencing.

The V and J ends are trimmed by 1 base and 7 bases, leaving 11 bases between them. The CDR3 runs 14 residues from the cysteine to the phenylalanine. CDR3 DNA only is kept here, 42 bases in frame from base 1. The germline V gene yields SGDLS for CDR1 and YYNGEE for CDR2. The sequence links TRBV9 to TRBJ1-4; TRBD1 could be the D gene, as 6 bases match. This specimen consisted of CD4+ or CD8+ T cells sorted from blood, obtained in a trial of the OX40 agonist ivuxolimab. This clonotype was obtained from an adult with an advanced solid tumor such as melanoma, head and neck, liver or kidney cancer. The base sequence is TGTGCCAGCAGCGTAACTGGGGGCGTTGAAAAACTGTTTTTT. The resulting protein is CASSVTGGVEKLFF.